The clone carrying this T cell receptor (beta chain) was observed many times. The antigen is unknown. The V end lost 2 bases, the J end lost 7 bases, and 9 bases lay between the germline ends. The CDR3 is 12 residues long. CDR1 is DFQATT and CDR2 is SNEGSKA in the germline V gene (reference sequence). The data originate from a study of CD8 T cells in ankylosing spondylitis. Study-wide results and limits: It appeared that ankylosing spondylitis blood was characterized by a TCR beta motif of several highly homologous variants.

Scientists made TCR beta libraries using quantitative 5'-RACE with molecular barcodes. From the 5' RACE reads, TCRdb called clonotypes with MiXCR, one entry per CDR3 protein. Of fewer than 550,000 distinct CDR3 sequences in the sample, approximately 5.3% were seen once. Specimen: blood, either unsorted or a sorted T cell fraction (not recorded which). The clonotype comes from a male donor with ankylosing spondylitis. The chain couples TRBV20-1 to TRBJ2-1; D remains unclear. CDR3 sequence (DNA): TGCAGTGCTAGACGCGAAGAGAATGAGCAGTTCTTC. The encoded protein is CSARREENEQFF.